The 18 T cell receptor beta chains below come from one sample, sequenced in a study of T-cell memory formation after mild COVID-19. TCRdb fed the 5' RACE reads into MiXCR, producing one record per CDR3 protein. The sample shows hundreds of thousands of distinct CDR3 sequences, 13% to 15% of them seen only once. The sequenced sample was PBMCs or a T cell subset sorted from them (not recorded which). These receptors were collected from a man aged 18 to 35 who had mild COVID-19 (a few samples of this study predate the infection). Cell type and time point are not known.

This clonotype came up once. The CDR3 region is CASSTGTGLETQYF. CDR3 nucleotide sequence: TGTGCCAGCAGCACGGGGACAGGGTTGGAGACCCAGTACTTC. The V gene is TRBV5-8, the J gene TRBJ2-5, with 9 bases identical to TRBD1. Germline loops: CDR1 SGHTS, CDR2 YDEGEE. J was trimmed by 5 bases and V by 4 bases; bases with no gene match: 6. This CDR3 is 14 amino acids long.

Details on this clonotype: This may arise from a read error, as a much more abundant clone is one base away. The chain is built from TRBV6-5 and TRBJ1-5, with TRBD1 as a possible D gene (6 bases). Germline V CDR1 and CDR2: MNHEY, SVGAGI. This CDR3 region has 13 residues. Written as DNA, the CDR3 is TGTGCCAGCAGTTACTATGGGGGCCAGCACCAGCATTTT. Translation: CASSYYGGQHQHF.

This clonotype was detected a few times. The DNA for the CDR3 is TGTGCCAGCATTGAAGCCTCCTCTGGAAACACCATATATTTT. Translating gives CASIEASSGNTIYF. V gene TRBV6-6 combines with J gene TRBJ1-3, with D hard to call. V shed 7 bases and J shed 0 bases, with 10 bases lying between them. Germline values: CDR1 MNHNY, CDR2 SVGAGI (reference sequence). The CDR3 runs 14 residues.

The chain combines TRBV7-9 with TRBJ2-3, with TRBD2 matching 14 bases. The CDR3 has 18 residues. J was trimmed by 5 bases and V by 3 bases; bases with no gene match: 10. Germline loops: CDR1 SEHNR, CDR2 FQNEAQ (reference sequence). CDR3 residues: CASSLERLAGGHGDTQYF. The CDR3 DNA reads TGTGCCAGCAGCTTGGAGAGACTAGCGGGGGGGCATGGAGATACGCAGTATTTT. The full variable domain, with the rest looked up from reference TRBV7-9 and TRBJ2-3, is DTGVSQNPRHKITKRGQNVTFRCDPISEHNRLYWYRQTLGQGPEFLTYFQNEAQLEKSRLLSDRFSAERPKGSFSTLEIQRTEQGDSAMYLCASSLERLAGGHGDTQYFGPGTRLTVL.

This clonotype was detected only a few times. The chain carries TRBV4-3 and TRBJ2-1; D gene ambiguous. The V gene lost 4 bases and the J gene lost 8 bases, with 21 bases spanning the gap. Germline values: CDR1 LGHNA, CDR2 YSLEER. CDR3 length: 16 residues. The CDR3 DNA reads TGCGCCAGCAGCCTTACGAGGTACGGGTCAGGCGATGAGCAGTTCTTC. It codes for CASSLTRYGSGDEQFF.

This chain links TRBV23-1 with TRBJ2-4; either TRBD1 or TRBD2 may supply D (5 bases each). TRBV23-1 is an open reading frame, and its role is uncertain. The CDR3 covers 18 residues. V lost 4 bases, J lost 0 bases, and 19 bases lay in between. The CDR3 protein is CASSRSGARILAKNIQYF. DNA for the CDR3: TGCGCCAGCAGTCGATCCGGGGCTCGGATCCTAGCCAAAAACATTCAGTACTTC.

There are a few counts of this clonotype. The chain couples TRBV5-1 to TRBJ2-1, with 12 bases aligning to TRBD2. Germline V gene sequence: CDR1 SGHRS, CDR2 YFSETQ. The CDR3 consists of 13 residues. V was clipped by 3 bases and J by 10 bases; unmatched bases: 2. Here the CDR3 reads CASSSTSGGEQFF. The CDR3, as DNA: TGCGCCAGCAGCTCGACTAGCGGGGGCGAGCAGTTCTTC. Together with reference TRBV5-1 and TRBJ2-1, the CDR3 gives the full variable domain: KAGVTQTPRYLIKTRGQQVTLSCSPISGHRSVSWYQQTPGQGLQFLFEYFSETQRNKGNFPGRFSGRQFSNSRSEMNVSTLELGDSALYLCASSSTSGGEQFFGPGTRLTVL.

This clonotype was counted many times. V gene TRBV5-6 combines with J gene TRBJ2-3, with 12 bases lining up with TRBD2. Trimming removed 0 bases from V and 0 bases from J; junction bases left unmatched: 5. The length of the CDR3 is 18 residues. Germline CDR1 SGHDT, CDR2 YYEEEE. Written as DNA, the CDR3 is TGTGCCAGCAGCTTGGGACTAGCGGGGGCCACTAGCACAGATACGCAGTATTTT. Protein sequence: CASSLGLAGATSTDTQYF.

The rearrangement links TRBV29-1 to TRBJ2-3; no clear D. The CDR3 spans 14 residues. Per the germline V gene, CDR1 is SQVTM and CDR2 is ANQGSEA. Trimming removed 2 bases at V and 1 base at J, with 10 bases between. Here the CDR3 reads CSVENTLRTDTQYF. The CDR3 DNA sequence: TGCAGCGTTGAAAATACTTTACGCACAGATACGCAGTATTTT.

This clonotype was counted only a few times. The V and J genes are TRBV7-9 and TRBJ2-6; D uncertain. CDR1 is SEHNR, CDR2 FQNEAQ, per germline (reference sequence). The CDR3 totals 15 residues. V was clipped by 2 bases and J by 4 bases, with 9 bases between them. The CDR3 nucleotides are TGTGCCAGCAGCTTACTCTTTGACGGGGCCAACGTCCTGACTTTC. Protein: CASSLLFDGANVLTF.

The chain uses TRBV5-3 and TRBJ2-7; D call uncertain. TRBV5-3 is an ORF, and what it does is uncertain. The CDR3 has 19 amino acids. With 0 bases removed from V and 3 bases from J, the gap between germline ends came to 25 bases. The CDR3 DNA is TGTGCCAGAAGCTTGGAGCGTTTAGACTCGACCCGCCAGATCTACGAGCAGTACGTC. It yields the protein CARSLERLDSTRQIYEQYV.

J is TRBJ2-3 and V is TRBV5-1; 13 positions match TRBD2. The CDR3 sequence is 14 residues long. With V trimmed by 4 bases and J by 6 bases, 2 bases remained unmatched. Germline V gene data show CDR1 as SGHRS and CDR2 as YFSETQ. CDR3 region: CASSQTSGGDTQYF. The CDR3 coding sequence is TGCGCCAGCAGCCAGACTAGCGGGGGGGATACGCAGTATTTT. Variable domain in full (rest from reference TRBV5-1 and TRBJ2-3): KAGVTQTPRYLIKTRGQQVTLSCSPISGHRSVSWYQQTPGQGLQFLFEYFSETQRNKGNFPGRFSGRQFSNSRSEMNVSTLELGDSALYLCASSQTSGGDTQYFGPGTRLTVL.

In this sample, this clonotype turned up many times. The chain couples TRBV29-1 to TRBJ2-1; no firm D call. The CDR3 extends over 10 amino acids. V was pared by 4 bases and J by 8 bases, with 6 bases between. Per germline, CDR1 SQVTM and CDR2 ANQGSEA. The CDR3 spells CSVGFDEQFF. CDR3 DNA sequence: TGCAGCGTTGGGTTTGATGAGCAGTTCTTC.

In its sample, this clonotype was seen a few times. The chain links TRBV6-5 to TRBJ1-5; weak D call: TRBD1 (6 bases). V was clipped by 2 bases and J by 5 bases, with 22 bases between them. The CDR3 totals 18 residues. Germline V gives CDR1 MNHEY, CDR2 SVGAGI. The CDR3 DNA follows: TGTGCCAGCAGTTACCGGGATCAAAGGGACATTTTGCATCAGCCCCAGCATTTT. Translated: CASSYRDQRDILHQPQHF.

At least ten counts were recorded for this clonotype. The chain combines TRBV5-1 with TRBJ2-1; D not resolved. Between the trimmed V and J ends, which lost 1 base and 6 bases, there was a span of 8 bases. This CDR3 region has 13 residues. Looked up from germline, CDR1 is SGHRS and CDR2 is YFSETQ. This CDR3 reads CASSLPAPNEQFF. CDR3 DNA sequence: TGCGCCAGCAGCTTGCCGGCCCCCAATGAGCAGTTCTTC.

This clonotype was recorded a few times. The CDR3 sequence is CSARGARSSYNEQFF. DNA for the CDR3: TGCAGTGCTAGAGGGGCCAGGTCCTCCTACAATGAGCAGTTCTTC. The V and J genes are TRBV20-1 and TRBJ2-1, with D uncertain. The germline V gene has CDR1 DFQATT and CDR2 SNEGSKA (reference sequence). The CDR3 spans 15 residues. With 1 base removed from V and 0 bases from J, the gap between germline ends came to 10 bases.

This clonotype was counted many times. The V and J genes are TRBV7-9 and TRBJ2-7; tentatively, D is TRBD2 (5 bases). V lost 6 bases and J lost 1, with 10 bases in between. Germline V CDR1 and CDR2: SEHNR, FQNEAQ (reference sequence). There are 13 residues in the CDR3. The CDR3 bases are TGTGCCAGCAGTCCAGCGGTGTCCTACGAGCAGTACGTC. This sequence encodes CASSPAVSYEQYV.

In its sample, this clonotype was seen a few times. The V gene is TRBV5-1, the J gene TRBJ2-1, with TRBD2 matching over 9 bases. J was trimmed by 7 bases and V by 2 bases; bases with no gene match: 7. Looked up from germline, CDR1 is SGHRS and CDR2 is YFSETQ. This CDR3 is 15 amino acids long. The CDR3 bases are TGCGCCAGCAGCTTAGGACTAGCGAGTTGGAATGAGCAGTTCTTC. This translates into CASSLGLASWNEQFF. The full variable domain, its missing parts supplied by reference TRBV5-1 and TRBJ2-1, is KAGVTQTPRYLIKTRGQQVTLSCSPISGHRSVSWYQQTPGQGLQFLFEYFSETQRNKGNFPGRFSGRQFSNSRSEMNVSTLELGDSALYLCASSLGLASWNEQFFGPGTRLTVL.